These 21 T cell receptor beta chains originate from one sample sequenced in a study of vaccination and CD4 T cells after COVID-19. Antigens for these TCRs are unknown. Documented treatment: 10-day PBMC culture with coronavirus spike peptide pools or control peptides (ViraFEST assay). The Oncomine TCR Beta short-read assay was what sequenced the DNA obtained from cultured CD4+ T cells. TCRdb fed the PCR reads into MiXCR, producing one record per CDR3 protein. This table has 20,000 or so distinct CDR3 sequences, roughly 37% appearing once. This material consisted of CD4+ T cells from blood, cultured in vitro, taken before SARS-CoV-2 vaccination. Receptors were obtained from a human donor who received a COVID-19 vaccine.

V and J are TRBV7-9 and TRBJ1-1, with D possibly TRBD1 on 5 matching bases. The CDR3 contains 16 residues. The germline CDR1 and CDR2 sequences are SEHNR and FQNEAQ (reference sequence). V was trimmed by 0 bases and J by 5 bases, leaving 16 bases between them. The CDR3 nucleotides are TGTGCCAGCAGCTTAGCTGCGATAGGGGAAGGGACTGAAGCTTTCTTT. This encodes CASSLAAIGEGTEAFF. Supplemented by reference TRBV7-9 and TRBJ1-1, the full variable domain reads DTGVSQNPRHKITKRGQNVTFRCDPISEHNRLYWYRQTLGQGPEFLTYFQNEAQLEKSRLLSDRFSAERPKGSFSTLEIQRTEQGDSAMYLCASSLAAIGEGTEAFFGQGTRLTVV.

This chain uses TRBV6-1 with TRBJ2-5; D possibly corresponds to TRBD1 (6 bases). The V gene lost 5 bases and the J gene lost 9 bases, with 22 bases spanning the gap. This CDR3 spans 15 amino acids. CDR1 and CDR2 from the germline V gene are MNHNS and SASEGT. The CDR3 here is CASSRQSRQGRSQYF. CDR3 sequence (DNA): TGTGCCAGCAGTCGCCAATCCCGTCAGGGGCGATCCCAGTACTTC.

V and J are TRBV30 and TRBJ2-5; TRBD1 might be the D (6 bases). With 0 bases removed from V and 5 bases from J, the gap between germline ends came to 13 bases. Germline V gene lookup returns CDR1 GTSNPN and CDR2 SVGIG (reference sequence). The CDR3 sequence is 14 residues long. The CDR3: CAWSVMIGGETQYF. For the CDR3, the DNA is TGTGCCTGGAGTGTAATGATAGGGGGTGAGACCCAGTACTTC.

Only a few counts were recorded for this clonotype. CDR3 DNA sequence: TGTGCCAGCACCCTCACCGGCCTGCGAGAGACCCAGTACTTC. This encodes CASTLTGLRETQYF. The chain recombines TRBV12-3 or TRBV12-4 with TRBJ2-5; D ambiguous. The CDR3 has 14 amino acids. The V gene lost 7 bases and the J gene lost 4 bases, with 16 bases spanning the gap.

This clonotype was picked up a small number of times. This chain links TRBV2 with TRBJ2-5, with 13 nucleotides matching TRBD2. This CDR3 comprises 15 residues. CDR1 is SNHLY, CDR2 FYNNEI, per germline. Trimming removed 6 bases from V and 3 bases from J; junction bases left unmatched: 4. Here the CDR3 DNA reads TGTGCCAGCAGGCAAGGGACTAGCGGGGAAGAGACCCAGTACTTC. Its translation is CASRQGTSGEETQYF.

The CDR3 DNA sequence: TGTGCCAGCAGTGAAGGGACGGACCGCGAGCAGTACTTC. This encodes CASSEGTDREQYF. The chain couples TRBV6-1 to TRBJ2-7, with D unresolved. Germline lookup yields CDR1 MNHNS and CDR2 SASEGT. Between the trimmed V and J ends, which lost 1 base and 6 bases, there was a span of 10 bases. This CDR3 has 13 amino acids.

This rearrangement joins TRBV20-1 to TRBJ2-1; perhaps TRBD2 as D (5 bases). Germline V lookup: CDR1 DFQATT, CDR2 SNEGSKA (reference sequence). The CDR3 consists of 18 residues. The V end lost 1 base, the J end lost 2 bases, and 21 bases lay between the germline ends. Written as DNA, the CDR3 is TGCAGTGCTAGAGGGAGGATTCGAACGCGGATGCCCTACAATGAGCAGTTCTTC. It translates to CSARGRIRTRMPYNEQFF.

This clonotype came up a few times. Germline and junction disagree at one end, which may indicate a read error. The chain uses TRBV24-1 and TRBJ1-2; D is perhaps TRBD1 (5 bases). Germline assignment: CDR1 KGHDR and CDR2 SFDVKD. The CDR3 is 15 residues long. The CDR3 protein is CTTSDWGTSNYGYTF. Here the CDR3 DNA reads TGTACCACCAGTGATTGGGGGACTTCTAACTATGGCTACACCTTC.

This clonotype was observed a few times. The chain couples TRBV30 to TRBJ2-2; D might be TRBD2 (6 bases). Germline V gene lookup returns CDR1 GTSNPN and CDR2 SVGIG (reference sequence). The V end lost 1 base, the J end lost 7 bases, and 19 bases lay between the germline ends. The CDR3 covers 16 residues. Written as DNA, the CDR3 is TGTGCCTGGAGTGGTCGCCATTATATCGGGGGCGGGGAGCTGTTTTTT. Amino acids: CAWSGRHYIGGGELFF.

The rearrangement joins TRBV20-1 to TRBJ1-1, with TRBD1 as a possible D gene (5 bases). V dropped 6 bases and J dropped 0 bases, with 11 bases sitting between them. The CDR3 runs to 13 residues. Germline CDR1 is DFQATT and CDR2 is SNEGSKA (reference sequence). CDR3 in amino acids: CSAHRSLNTEAFF. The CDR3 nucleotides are TGCAGTGCCCACAGGAGCCTGAACACTGAAGCTTTCTTT.

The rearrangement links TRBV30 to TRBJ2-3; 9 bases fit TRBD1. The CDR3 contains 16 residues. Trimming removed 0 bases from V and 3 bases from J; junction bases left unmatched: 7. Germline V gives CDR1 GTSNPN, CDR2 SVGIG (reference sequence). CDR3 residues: CAWSVTGTGMTDTQYF. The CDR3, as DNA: TGTGCCTGGAGTGTAACCGGGACAGGGATGACAGATACGCAGTATTTT.

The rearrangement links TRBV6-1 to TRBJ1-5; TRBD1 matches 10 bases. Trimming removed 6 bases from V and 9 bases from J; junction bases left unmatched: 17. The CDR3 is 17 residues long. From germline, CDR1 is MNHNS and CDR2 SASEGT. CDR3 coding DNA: TGTGCCAGCAGCACCGGGACAGGGGTCGTCAGAGGACGGCCCCAGCATTTT. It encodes CASSTGTGVVRGRPQHF.

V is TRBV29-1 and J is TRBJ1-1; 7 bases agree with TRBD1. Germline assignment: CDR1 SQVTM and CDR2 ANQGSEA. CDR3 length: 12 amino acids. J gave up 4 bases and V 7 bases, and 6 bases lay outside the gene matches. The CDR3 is CSGRDSSTEAFF. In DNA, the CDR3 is TGCAGCGGGAGGGACAGCTCCACTGAAGCTTTCTTT.

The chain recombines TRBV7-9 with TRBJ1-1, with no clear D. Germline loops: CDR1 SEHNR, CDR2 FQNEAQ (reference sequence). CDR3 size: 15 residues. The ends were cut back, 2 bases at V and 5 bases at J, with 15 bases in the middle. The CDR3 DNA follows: TGTGCCAGCAGCTTAATCAGCGGCGAAGAGACTGAAGCTTTCTTT. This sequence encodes CASSLISGEETEAFF.

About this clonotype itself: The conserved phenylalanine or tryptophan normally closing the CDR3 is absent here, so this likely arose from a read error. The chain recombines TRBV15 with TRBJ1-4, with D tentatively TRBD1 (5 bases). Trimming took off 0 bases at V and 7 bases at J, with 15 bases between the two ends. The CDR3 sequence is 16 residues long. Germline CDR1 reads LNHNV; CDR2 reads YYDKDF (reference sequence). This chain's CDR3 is CATSRDVGTPGEKLFL. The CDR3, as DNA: TGTGCCACCAGCAGAGATGTCGGGACCCCGGGTGAAAAACTGTTTTTG.

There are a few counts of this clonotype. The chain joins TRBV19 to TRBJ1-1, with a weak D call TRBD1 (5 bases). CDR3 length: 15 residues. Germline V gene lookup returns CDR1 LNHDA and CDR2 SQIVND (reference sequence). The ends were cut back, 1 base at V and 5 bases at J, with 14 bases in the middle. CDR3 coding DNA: TGTGCCAGTAGTATAGTTAGGGACTTCGAAACTGAAGCTTTCTTT. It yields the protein CASSIVRDFETEAFF.

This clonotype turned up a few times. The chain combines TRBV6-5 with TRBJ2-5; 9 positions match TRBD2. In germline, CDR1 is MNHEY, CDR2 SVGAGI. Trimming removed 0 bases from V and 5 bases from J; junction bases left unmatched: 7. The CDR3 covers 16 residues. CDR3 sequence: CASSYSLAGARETQYF. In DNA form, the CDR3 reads TGTGCCAGCAGTTACTCTTTAGCGGGGGCTAGGGAGACCCAGTACTTC.

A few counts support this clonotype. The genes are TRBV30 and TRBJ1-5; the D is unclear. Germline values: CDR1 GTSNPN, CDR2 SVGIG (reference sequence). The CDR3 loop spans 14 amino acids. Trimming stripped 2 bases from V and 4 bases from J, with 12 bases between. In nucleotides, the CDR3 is TGTGCCTGGAGTCTCCGGGCCGGGAATCAGCCCCAGCATTTT. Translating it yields CAWSLRAGNQPQHF.

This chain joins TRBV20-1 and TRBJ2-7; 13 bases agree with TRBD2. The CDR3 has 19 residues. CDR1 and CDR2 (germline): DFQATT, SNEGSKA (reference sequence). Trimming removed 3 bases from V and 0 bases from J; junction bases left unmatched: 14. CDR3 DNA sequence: TGCAGTGCTAGCAGACCGGGACTAGCGGGGACCAGCCTCTCCTACGAGCAGTACTTC. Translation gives CSASRPGLAGTSLSYEQYF.

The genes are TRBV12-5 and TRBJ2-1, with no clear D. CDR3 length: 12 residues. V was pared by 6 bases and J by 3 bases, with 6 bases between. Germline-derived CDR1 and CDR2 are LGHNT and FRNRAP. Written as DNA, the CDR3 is TGTGCTAGTGGCCCCGACTACAATGAGCAGTTCTTC. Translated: CASGPDYNEQFF.

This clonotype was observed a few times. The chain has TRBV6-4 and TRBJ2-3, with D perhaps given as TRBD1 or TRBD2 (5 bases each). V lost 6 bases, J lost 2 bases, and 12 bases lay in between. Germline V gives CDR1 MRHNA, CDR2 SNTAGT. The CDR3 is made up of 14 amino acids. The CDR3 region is CASRWDQATDTQYF. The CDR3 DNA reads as TGTGCCAGCAGATGGGACCAGGCCACAGATACGCAGTATTTT.